This record covers a single TCR beta chain. CD8+ and CD4+ T cells circulating in blood were sequenced for TCR beta. The individuals used as controls were healthy donors who had been matched for both age and sex. Purification of the CD8+ and CD4+ T cells relied on negative isolation, and TEMRA cells underwent FACS enrichment. Random hexamers were used to reverse transcribe roughly 0.45 to 1 ug of RNA. Amplification of TCR beta CDR3 by immunoSEQ multiplex PCR spanned 54 Vbeta and 13 Jbeta. MiXCR, applied by TCRdb to the immunoSEQ multiplex PCR reads, yields one record per CDR3 protein. In the table there are some 190,000 distinct CDR3 sequences, roughly 96% of which are singletons. The V gene lost 8 bases and the J gene lost 5 bases, with 12 bases spanning the gap. The CDR3 runs 11 residues. Per germline, CDR1 GTSNPN and CDR2 SVGIG (reference sequence). This sample was included in a study of CD8 T cells in Susac syndrome.

The J gene is TRBJ1-1, the V gene TRBV30; D gene uncertain. The clonotype comes from a human donor in good health. Material: CD4+ T cells from PBMCs. The CDR3 region has the DNA TGTGCCACGACTGAAGGGACTGAAGCTTTCTTT. Protein sequence: CATTEGTEAFF.